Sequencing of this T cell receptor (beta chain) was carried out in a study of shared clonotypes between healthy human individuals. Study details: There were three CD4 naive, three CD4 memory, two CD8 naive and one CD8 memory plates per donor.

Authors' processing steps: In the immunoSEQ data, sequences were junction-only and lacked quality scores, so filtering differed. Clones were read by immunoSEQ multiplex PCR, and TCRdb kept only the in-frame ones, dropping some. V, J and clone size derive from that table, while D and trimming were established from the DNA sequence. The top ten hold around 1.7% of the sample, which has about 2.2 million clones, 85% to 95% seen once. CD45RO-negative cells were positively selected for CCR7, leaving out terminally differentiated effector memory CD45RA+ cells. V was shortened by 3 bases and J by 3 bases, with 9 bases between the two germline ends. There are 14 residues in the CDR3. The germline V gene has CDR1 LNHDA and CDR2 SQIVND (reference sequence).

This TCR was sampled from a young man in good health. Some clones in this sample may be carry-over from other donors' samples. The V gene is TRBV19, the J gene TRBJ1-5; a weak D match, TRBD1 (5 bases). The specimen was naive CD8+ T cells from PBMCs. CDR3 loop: CASSIRGLNQPQHF. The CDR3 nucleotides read TGTGCCAGTAGTATCCGGGGCCTCAATCAGCCCCAGCATTTT.